These T cell receptor beta chains were read from a single sample in a study of T cell changes during pregnancy in multiple sclerosis. TCRdb's copy holds only in-frame clones and misses some; the assay was immunoSEQ multiplex PCR. The sample contains over 20,000 clones, about 88% of which appear only once. This sample comprised CD8+ T cells from peripheral blood mononuclear cells, obtained after pregnancy. The origin of the receptors is a female donor with multiple sclerosis, enrolled in a pregnancy study. Both conserved end residues are part of each CDR3. D genes are given only for firm matches. Not all rows give a size; the values are once, few, many and, for expanded clones, a class.

clone size: NA
V gene: TRBV4-1
J gene: TRBJ2-6
D gene: NA
CDR3 protein: CASSQSFYSSSGANVLTF
CDR3 DNA: TGCGCCAGCAGCCAAAGCTTCTACAGCAGCTCTGGGGCCAACGTCCTGACTTTC

clone size: NA
V gene: TRBV6-1
J gene: TRBJ2-7
D gene: TRBD2
CDR3 protein: CAISEMTSGRDEQYF
CDR3 DNA: TGTGCCATCAGTGAGATGACTAGCGGGAGGGACGAGCAGTACTTC

clone size: NA
V gene: TRBV4-2
J gene: TRBJ2-7
D gene: NA
CDR3 protein: CASSPRQDTTKQYF
CDR3 DNA: TGTGCCAGCAGCCCCCGCCAGGACACCACCAAGCAGTACTTC

clone size: NA
V gene: TRBV7-9
J gene: TRBJ2-1
D gene: TRBD2
CDR3 protein: CASSLPPSGIGNEQFF
CDR3 DNA: TGTGCCAGCAGCTTACCCCCTAGCGGGATAGGGAATGAGCAGTTCTTC

clone size: NA
V gene: TRBV13
J gene: TRBJ2-3
D gene: TRBD2
CDR3 protein: CASSLRLTTSGSGDTQYF
CDR3 DNA: TGTGCCAGCAGCTTACGCTTGACGACTAGCGGGAGTGGGGATACGCAGTATTTT

clone size: NA
V gene: TRBV6-1
J gene: TRBJ1-2
D gene: NA
CDR3 protein: CASSEIAGFNYGYTF
CDR3 DNA: TGTGCCAGCAGTGAAATAGCGGGATTTAACTATGGCTACACCTTC

clone size: NA
V gene: TRBV6-1
J gene: TRBJ2-3
D gene: NA
CDR3 protein: CASSEHSGSTDTQYF
CDR3 DNA: TGTGCCAGCAGTGAACATAGCGGATCCACAGATACGCAGTATTTT

clone size: NA
V gene: TRBV27
J gene: TRBJ2-5
D gene: TRBD2
CDR3 protein: CASSPFGLAGRKTQYF
CDR3 DNA: TGTGCCAGCAGTCCGTTCGGGCTAGCGGGACGAAAGACCCAGTACTTC

clone size: once
V gene: TRBV19
J gene: TRBJ1-1
D gene: NA
CDR3 protein: CASSIQGEAFF
CDR3 DNA: TGTGCCAGTAGTATCCAGGGTGAAGCTTTCTTT

clone size: NA
V gene: TRBV5-5
J gene: TRBJ1-1
D gene: NA
CDR3 protein: CASSLYGDIQFTEAFF
CDR3 DNA: TGTGCCAGCAGCCTTTACGGGGACATTCAATTCACTGAAGCTTTCTTT

clone size: NA
V gene: TRBV30
J gene: TRBJ2-5
D gene: NA
CDR3 protein: CAWKDYQETQYF
CDR3 DNA: TGTGCCTGGAAGGACTACCAAGAGACCCAGTACTTC

clone size: NA
V gene: TRBV19
J gene: TRBJ2-7
D gene: NA
CDR3 protein: CASSITRTDYEQYF
CDR3 DNA: TGTGCCAGTAGTATAACACGGACAGACTACGAGCAGTACTTC

clone size: NA
V gene: TRBV27
J gene: TRBJ2-1
D gene: NA
CDR3 protein: CASSLLVFNEQFF
CDR3 DNA: TGTGCCAGCAGTTTACTAGTTTTCAATGAGCAGTTCTTC

clone size: NA
V gene: TRBV27
J gene: TRBJ2-1
D gene: TRBD2
CDR3 protein: CAGRFGGGRGEQFF
CDR3 DNA: TGTGCCGGCAGGTTCGGGGGAGGGCGCGGTGAGCAGTTCTTC

clone size: NA
V gene: TRBV28
J gene: TRBJ1-2
D gene: NA
CDR3 protein: CASRTDRRYGYTF
CDR3 DNA: TGTGCCAGCAGGACCGACAGGAGGTATGGCTACACCTTC

clone size: NA
V gene: TRBV5-1
J gene: TRBJ2-5
D gene: NA
CDR3 protein: CASRLEREETQYF
CDR3 DNA: TGCGCCAGCAGGCTCGAGAGGGAAGAGACCCAGTACTTC

clone size: medium-sized
V gene: TRBV6-4
J gene: TRBJ2-7
D gene: TRBD2
CDR3 protein: CASSPSGSIYEQYF
CDR3 DNA: TGTGCCAGCAGTCCTAGCGGGAGTATCTACGAGCAGTACTTC

clone size: NA
V gene: TRBV19
J gene: TRBJ2-7
D gene: NA
CDR3 protein: CASGAGLDYEQYF
CDR3 DNA: TGTGCCAGTGGAGCCGGTCTGGACTACGAGCAGTACTTC

clone size: NA
V gene: TRBV27
J gene: TRBJ2-7
D gene: NA
CDR3 protein: CASSTGLAGRLYEQYF
CDR3 DNA: TGTGCCAGCAGTACCGGGTTGGCGGGAAGGCTATACGAGCAGTACTTC

clone size: NA
V gene: TRBV19
J gene: TRBJ1-5
D gene: TRBD1
CDR3 protein: CASSLGQGLRGNQPQHF
CDR3 DNA: TGTGCCAGTAGTCTAGGACAGGGTTTGAGGGGAAATCAGCCCCAGCATTTT

clone size: NA
V gene: TRBV13
J gene: TRBJ1-2
D gene: NA
CDR3 protein: CATQQGGGSGYTF
CDR3 DNA: TGTGCCACCCAACAGGGAGGGGGTTCTGGCTACACCTTC

clone size: NA
V gene: TRBV4-2
J gene: TRBJ2-7
D gene: NA
CDR3 protein: CASSQGMGETVEQYF
CDR3 DNA: TGTGCCAGCAGCCAAGGGATGGGCGAGACAGTCGAGCAGTACTTC

clone size: NA
V gene: TRBV9
J gene: TRBJ2-7
D gene: NA
CDR3 protein: CASSPRAGNSYEQYF
CDR3 DNA: TGTGCCAGCAGCCCCAGGGCGGGGAACTCCTACGAGCAGTACTTC

clone size: NA
V gene: TRBV9
J gene: TRBJ2-4
D gene: TRBD1
CDR3 protein: CASSVAFGQGRNIQYF
CDR3 DNA: TGTGCCAGCAGCGTAGCTTTCGGACAGGGGAGGAACATTCAGTACTTC

clone size: NA
V gene: TRBV19
J gene: TRBJ1-1
D gene: TRBD1
CDR3 protein: CASSIQADRVNTEAFF
CDR3 DNA: TGTGCCAGTAGTATACAAGCGGACAGGGTGAACACTGAAGCTTTCTTT

clone size: NA
V gene: TRBV11-2
J gene: TRBJ1-2
D gene: TRBD1
CDR3 protein: CASSLAGGTGYGYTF
CDR3 DNA: TGTGCCAGCAGCTTAGCCGGGGGGACAGGCTATGGCTACACCTTC

clone size: NA
V gene: TRBV29-1
J gene: TRBJ2-1
D gene: NA
CDR3 protein: CSVELAVFYNEQFF
CDR3 DNA: TGCAGCGTTGAACTAGCAGTCTTTTACAATGAGCAGTTCTTC

clone size: few
V gene: TRBV7-9
J gene: TRBJ2-1
D gene: TRBD1
CDR3 protein: CASSLDFAGGMQFF
CDR3 DNA: TGTGCCAGCAGCTTAGACTTCGCAGGGGGTATGCAGTTCTTC

clone size: NA
V gene: TRBV25-1
J gene: TRBJ2-2
D gene: NA
CDR3 protein: CASTDREDTGELFF
CDR3 DNA: TGTGCCAGCACCGACAGGGAGGACACCGGGGAGCTGTTTTTT

clone size: NA
V gene: TRBV9
J gene: TRBJ2-1
D gene: NA
CDR3 protein: CASSVYGRSDNEQFF
CDR3 DNA: TGTGCCAGCAGCGTATACGGGAGAAGCGACAATGAGCAGTTCTTC

clone size: NA
V gene: TRBV9
J gene: TRBJ2-7
D gene: NA
CDR3 protein: CASSSSYEQYF
CDR3 DNA: TGTGCCAGCAGCTCGTCCTACGAGCAGTACTTC

clone size: once
V gene: TRBV7-9
J gene: TRBJ2-3
D gene: TRBD1
CDR3 protein: CASNTPDRGRVTDTQYF
CDR3 DNA: TGTGCCAGCAATACTCCCGACAGGGGGCGCGTCACAGATACGCAGTATTTT

clone size: NA
V gene: TRBV2
J gene: TRBJ2-5
D gene: TRBD1
CDR3 protein: CASSEWGQGRSYQETQYF
CDR3 DNA: TGTGCCAGCAGTGAATGGGGACAGGGGCGCTCCTATCAAGAGACCCAGTACTTC

clone size: few
V gene: TRBV7-9
J gene: TRBJ2-7
D gene: TRBD2
CDR3 protein: CASSPLLAGAYEQYF
CDR3 DNA: TGTGCCAGCAGCCCGCTCCTAGCGGGAGCCTACGAGCAGTACTTC

clone size: NA
V gene: TRBV7-9
J gene: TRBJ1-3
D gene: NA
CDR3 protein: CASIQPGGSGNTIYF
CDR3 DNA: TGTGCCAGCATCCAACCTGGGGGGTCTGGAAACACCATATATTTT

clone size: NA
V gene: TRBV27
J gene: TRBJ2-1
D gene: TRBD2
CDR3 protein: CASSPGTSGSYNEQFF
CDR3 DNA: TGTGCCAGCAGTCCGGGGACTAGCGGCTCCTACAATGAGCAGTTCTTC

clone size: NA
V gene: TRBV11-2
J gene: TRBJ2-7
D gene: TRBD1
CDR3 protein: CASSPFGTGGSEQYF
CDR3 DNA: TGTGCCAGCAGCCCCTTCGGGACAGGGGGGTCCGAGCAGTACTTC

clone size: NA
V gene: TRBV5-1
J gene: TRBJ2-1
D gene: NA
CDR3 protein: CASSLVGVGNEQFF
CDR3 DNA: TGCGCCAGCAGCTTGGTAGGGGTGGGCAATGAGCAGTTCTTC

clone size: NA
V gene: TRBV4-2
J gene: TRBJ2-7
D gene: TRBD2
CDR3 protein: CASSQDKRLAGTYEQYF
CDR3 DNA: TGTGCCAGCAGCCAAGATAAACGGCTAGCGGGGACCTACGAGCAGTACTTC

clone size: once
V gene: TRBV30
J gene: TRBJ1-1
D gene: NA
CDR3 protein: CAWSPGVTEAFF
CDR3 DNA: TGTGCCTGGAGTCCAGGGGTTACTGAAGCTTTCTTT

clone size: once
V gene: TRBV28
J gene: TRBJ1-2
D gene: NA
CDR3 protein: CASSRDTVGHGYTF
CDR3 DNA: TGTGCCAGCAGTCGGGACACGGTAGGACATGGCTACACCTTC

clone size: NA
V gene: TRBV27
J gene: TRBJ2-7
D gene: NA
CDR3 protein: CASSETGSYEQYF
CDR3 DNA: TGTGCCAGCAGTGAAACAGGGTCCTACGAGCAGTACTTC

clone size: NA
V gene: TRBV7-2
J gene: TRBJ1-1
D gene: TRBD1
CDR3 protein: CASSLGPGTATQLNTEAFF
CDR3 DNA: TGTGCCAGCAGCCTAGGCCCGGGGACAGCTACCCAATTGAACACTGAAGCTTTCTTT

clone size: NA
V gene: TRBV27
J gene: TRBJ2-2
D gene: TRBD1
CDR3 protein: CASSHIGQGDGGELFF
CDR3 DNA: TGTGCCAGCAGTCACATAGGACAGGGCGATGGCGGGGAGCTGTTTTTT

clone size: NA
V gene: TRBV7-2
J gene: TRBJ2-7
D gene: TRBD2
CDR3 protein: CASSLALSGRVAYEQYF
CDR3 DNA: TGTGCCAGCAGCTTAGCGCTAAGTGGGAGGGTGGCCTACGAGCAGTACTTC

clone size: NA
V gene: TRBV5-4
J gene: TRBJ1-1
D gene: NA
CDR3 protein: CASSGGSGLEAFF
CDR3 DNA: TGTGCCAGCAGCGGGGGGTCGGGGTTGGAAGCTTTCTTT

clone size: NA
V gene: TRBV7-9
J gene: TRBJ2-2
D gene: TRBD1
CDR3 protein: CASSSIYDRGTGKAGELFF
CDR3 DNA: TGTGCCAGCAGCTCCATTTATGACAGGGGAACGGGGAAGGCCGGGGAGCTGTTTTTT

clone size: NA
V gene: TRBV6-5
J gene: TRBJ2-7
D gene: NA
CDR3 protein: CASSYWSSAYEQYF
CDR3 DNA: TGTGCCAGCAGTTACTGGTCTAGCGCATACGAGCAGTACTTC

clone size: NA
V gene: TRBV6-5
J gene: TRBJ2-7
D gene: TRBD2
CDR3 protein: CASSYGLAVPYEQYF
CDR3 DNA: TGTGCCAGCAGTTACGGGCTAGCGGTTCCCTACGAGCAGTACTTC

clone size: NA
V gene: TRBV5-1
J gene: TRBJ1-2
D gene: NA
CDR3 protein: CASSLWWGESYGYTF
CDR3 DNA: TGCGCCAGCAGCTTATGGTGGGGCGAAAGCTATGGCTACACCTTC

clone size: NA
V gene: TRBV7-9
J gene: TRBJ2-7
D gene: NA
CDR3 protein: CASSPTAGNGEQYF
CDR3 DNA: TGTGCCAGCAGCCCAACGGCGGGGAATGGCGAGCAGTACTTC

clone size: NA
V gene: TRBV19
J gene: TRBJ1-5
D gene: NA
CDR3 protein: CASSIVGVAGQPQHF
CDR3 DNA: TGTGCCAGTAGTATAGTCGGCGTGGCGGGGCAGCCCCAGCATTTT

clone size: NA
V gene: TRBV4-2
J gene: TRBJ1-5
D gene: NA
CDR3 protein: CASSQEQTGVSTSQHF
CDR3 DNA: TGTGCCAGCAGCCAAGAGCAAACCGGGGTGAGTACGTCCCAGCATTTT

clone size: NA
V gene: TRBV5-1
J gene: TRBJ2-1
D gene: TRBD2
CDR3 protein: CASSYWTSRNSQFF
CDR3 DNA: TGCGCCAGCAGCTACTGGACTAGCAGGAATTCCCAGTTCTTC

clone size: once
V gene: TRBV10-3
J gene: TRBJ2-3
D gene: TRBD2
CDR3 protein: CAISESPGTSGMTDTQYF
CDR3 DNA: TGTGCCATCAGTGAGTCGCCTGGGACTAGCGGAATGACAGATACGCAGTATTTT